This entry describes one TCR beta chain. Its antigen is unidentified. Combining a sample-barcoded 5' primer with a J-beta primer mix, a second PCR ran for roughly 7 to 11 cycles. A single record per CDR3 protein comes from TCRdb applying MiXCR to the 5' RACE reads. The sample lists approximately 690,000 distinct CDR3 sequences; roughly 58% were seen once. The sample belongs to a study of blood T cells in healthy people across ages. Regarding the study as a whole: Older age coincided with a roughly linear decline in TCR beta diversity per million T cells. Among long-lived donors, naive CD4+ cells were more numerous and diversity higher than in aged donors.

They isolated at least 6.5 million PBMCs from each sample. The sequenced sample consisted of blood. This sequence originates from a man aged 55 to 70 in good health.

CDR3 nucleotides: TGTGCCAGCAGTAGCAACAGGGGGACTGAAGCTTTCTTT. Protein: CASSSNRGTEAFF. The chain carries TRBV6-5 and TRBJ1-1; 8 bases fit TRBD1. Trimming removed 5 bases from V and 5 bases from J; junction bases left unmatched: 4. The CDR3 covers 13 residues. The germline CDR1 and CDR2 sequences are MNHEY and SVGAGI.